Below are 10 T cell receptor beta chains sequenced from a single sample in a study of shared clonotypes between healthy human individuals. Naive CD8 isolation took CD45RO-negative cells positively selected for CCR7 and excluded terminally differentiated effector memory CD45RA+ cells. Profiling relied on immunoSEQ multiplex PCR, and the TCRdb table lists in-frame clones only, not all of them. This sample has more than 2 million clones, with about 95% found just once. The sequencing input was naive CD8+ T cells sorted from blood. Receptors were obtained from a man aged 18 to 30 in good health.

The rearrangement links TRBV29-1 to TRBJ2-1, with 9 bases aligning to TRBD2. This CDR3 is 16 amino acids long. V dropped 0 bases and J dropped 9; count of bases not matched to a gene: 12. Germline values: CDR1 SQVTM, CDR2 ANQGSEA. The CDR3 reads CSVEDPWGLATGEQFF. CDR3 coding DNA: TGCAGCGTTGAAGATCCGTGGGGACTAGCTACCGGTGAGCAGTTCTTC.

V usage is TRBV5-1 and J usage is TRBJ1-1; D is possibly TRBD1 (6 bases). The germline V and J ends were trimmed by 1 base and 1 base, with 11 bases remaining between them. Germline V gene data show CDR1 as SGHRS and CDR2 as YFSETQ. This CDR3 spans 15 amino acids. The CDR3 coding sequence is TGCGCCAGCAGCTTGTGGCAGGGGCCGAACACTGAAGCTTTCTTT. This encodes CASSLWQGPNTEAFF.

This clone appeared once. The chain is built from TRBV4-3 and TRBJ2-1; no definite D call. V shed 3 bases and J shed 1 base, with 4 bases lying between them. The CDR3 extends over 13 amino acids. The germline V gene encodes CDR1 LGHNA and CDR2 YSLEER. CDR3 loop: CASSHDSYNEQFF. CDR3 nucleotide sequence: TGCGCCAGCAGCCATGATTCCTACAATGAGCAGTTCTTC.

V gene TRBV5-8 combines with J gene TRBJ1-2; D remains unclear. Trimming shortened V by 4 bases and J by 3 bases, and 10 bases separated the two germline ends. This CDR3 region has 13 residues. The germline V gene has CDR1 SGHTS and CDR2 YDEGEE. In DNA, the CDR3 is TGTGCCAGCAGCCTCACCGAATACTATGGCTACACCTTC. It yields the protein CASSLTEYYGYTF.

CDR3 region: CASSGQDGWSYEKLFF. DNA for the CDR3: TGTGCCAGCAGTGGACAGGACGGCTGGAGTTATGAAAAACTGTTTTTT. This chain joins TRBV2 and TRBJ1-4; the D gene is possibly TRBD1 (6 bases). Trimming stripped 4 bases from V and 6 bases from J, with 18 bases between. CDR1 is SNHLY and CDR2 is FYNNEI in the germline V gene. The CDR3 is made up of 16 amino acids.

This clone was seen only once. The rearrangement joins TRBV7-9 to TRBJ2-7; tentative D call: TRBD2 (6 bases). CDR1 is SEHNR and CDR2 is FQNEAQ in the germline V gene (reference sequence). The CDR3 totals 18 residues. The V gene lost 5 bases and the J gene lost 7 bases, with 30 bases spanning the gap. The CDR3 loop reads CASSPIVPSTGVIWEQYF. DNA of the CDR3: TGTGCCAGCAGCCCAATAGTCCCTTCTACGGGGGTAATATGGGAGCAGTACTTC.

The V and J genes are TRBV4-1 and TRBJ2-7, with D tentatively TRBD2 (5 bases). The CDR3 loop spans 14 amino acids. V was cut by 1 base and J by 3 bases, with 10 bases left in between. Germline loops: CDR1 MGHRA, CDR2 YSYEKL. CDR3 loop: CASSQVEGYYEQYF. In DNA, the CDR3 is TGCGCCAGCAGCCAAGTTGAGGGATACTACGAGCAGTACTTC.

This chain connects TRBV20-1 to TRBJ2-3; D remains ambiguous. The CDR3 runs to 10 residues. CDR1 DFQATT and CDR2 SNEGSKA come from the germline V gene (reference sequence). Trimming cost V 1 base and J 6 bases, with 2 bases left between them. The CDR3 protein is CSARVDTQYF. The CDR3 DNA is TGCAGTGCTAGAGTGGATACGCAGTATTTT.

The chain links TRBV7-8 to TRBJ2-7; D remains ambiguous. Germline CDR1 is SGHVS and CDR2 is FQNEAQ. V was shortened by 7 bases and J by 3 bases, with 16 bases between the two germline ends. The CDR3 length is 14 residues. The CDR3 region is CASIQSSSFYEQYF. The CDR3 region has the DNA TGTGCCAGCATCCAGTCTTCCAGCTTCTACGAGCAGTACTTC.

This sequence joins TRBV19 and TRBJ1-4, with D maybe TRBD1 (5 bases). The CDR3 runs 15 residues. Germline CDR1 and CDR2: LNHDA and SQIVND (reference sequence). Trimming pared 5 bases from V and 7 bases from J, leaving 17 bases between. The CDR3 DNA reads TGTGCCAGTAGTGCGAGGGGAGTGGGGCGTGAAAAACTGTTTTTT. Its protein product is CASSARGVGREKLFF.